This T cell receptor (beta chain) is drawn from a study of blood T cell repertoires in COVID-19. Study background: Samples representing acute and convalescent COVID-19 were sourced from the United States, Italy and Spain. T cells, B-cell-depleted T cells, or PBMCs supplied cDNA or gDNA.

CDR1 and CDR2 (germline): LNHNV, YYDKDF (reference sequence). J gave up 7 bases and V 2 bases, and 11 bases lay outside the gene matches. The CDR3 is 16 amino acids. As handled by the study authors: Reference gene primer amplification gave estimated nucleated cell counts. TCRdb keeps only in-frame clones here, not all; method: immunoSEQ multiplex PCR. That table supplies the V and J calls and clone size; D and trimming were determined from the DNA. This table has some 82,000 clones, 81% appearing once. The sequence derives from a man older than 75 with acute or convalescent COVID-19. Sequencing input: peripheral blood. The gene calls are TRBV15 and TRBJ2-7; 10 bases line up with TRBD1. The CDR3 sequence: CATSRRTGTGVREQYF. The CDR3 DNA is TGTGCCACCAGCAGACGTACTGGGACAGGGGTGAGAGAGCAGTACTTC. The full variable domain, in which reference TRBV15 and TRBJ2-7 provide the parts outside the CDR3, is DAMVIQNPRYQVTQFGKPVTLSCSQTLNHNVMYWYQQKSSQAPKLLFHYYDKDFNNEADTPDNFQSRRPNTSFCFLDIRSPGLGDTAMYLCATSRRTGTGVREQYFGPGTRLTVT.